The clone carrying this T cell receptor (beta chain) was found a few times. Antigen: not known. This record comes from a study of cytomegalovirus exposure and HLA in healthy donors. Findings and caveats of the study: The tendency of first-cohort TCR clusters to co-occur in the approximately 110 validation repertoires was identified by a subsequent analysis. Reports showed the classifier diagnosing cytomegalovirus status with high specificity and sensitivity. Researchers counted around 150 TCR beta chains as cytomegalovirus-associated. Testing in vitro showed a few CMV-associated chains specific for CMV antigens.

The CDR3 consists of 16 residues. Sequenced by immunoSEQ multiplex PCR; TCRdb stores in-frame clones only, minus some. The sample includes some 49,000 clones, 94% of them seen just once. The specimen was PBMCs. This chain uses TRBV21-1 with TRBJ2-7; TRBD2 is taken as the D call from the table, unchecked against the DNA. TRBV21-1 is an annotated pseudogene. The receptor comes from a woman under 30 in good health and CMV-seropositive. The CDR3 here is CASSKVWGGGVYEQYF. The CDR3 DNA sequence: TGTGCCAGCAGCAAAGTCTGGGGGGGAGGAGTGTACGAGCAGTACTTC.